Presented here are 32 T cell receptor beta chains from one specimen sequenced in a study of blood T cell repertoires in COVID-19. The method was immunoSEQ multiplex PCR; TCRdb's version includes in-frame clones alone and lacks a portion of them. The profile shows tens of thousands of clones, more than 70% of them singletons. The specimen sequenced was peripheral blood. These receptors were obtained from a man aged 50 to 60 with active COVID-19.

The J gene is TRBJ2-3, the V gene TRBV7-8, with TRBD1 matching 7 bases. Unmatched junction bases numbered 9, after V lost 1 base and J lost 8 bases. Germline V gene data show CDR1 as SGHVS and CDR2 as FQNEAQ. The CDR3 is made up of 15 amino acids. Written as DNA, the CDR3 is TGTGCCAGCAGCTTAGGACAGGGCCCGTCGGCTACGCAGTATTTT. Translating it yields CASSLGQGPSATQYF.

The chain is built from TRBV6-2 or TRBV6-3 and TRBJ2-1; weak D call: TRBD2 (5 bases). Germline assignment: CDR1 MNHEY and CDR2 SVGEGT. This CDR3 has 14 residues. Trimming took 4 bases from V and 5 from J, leaving 12 bases between them. The CDR3 nucleotides are TGTGCCAGCAGTTTCCGCGGAGGTAACAATGAGCAGTTCTTC. Encoded protein: CASSFRGGNNEQFF.

The genes are TRBV5-1 and TRBJ2-3, with 8 bases fitting TRBD2. The trim removed 0 bases at V and 5 bases at J, leaving 5 bases unmatched. The CDR3 sequence is 15 residues long. The germline V gene encodes CDR1 SGHRS and CDR2 YFSETQ. CDR3 sequence reads: CASSLVLAEEDTQYF. CDR3 sequence (DNA): TGCGCCAGCAGCTTGGTACTAGCGGAGGAAGATACGCAGTATTTT.

This chain links TRBV3-1 (or the pseudogene TRBV3-2) with TRBJ2-7; TRBD1 is a possible D gene (6 bases). There are 18 residues in the CDR3. Germline assignment: CDR1 LGHDT and CDR2 YNNKEL (reference sequence). V lost 4 bases and J lost 2, with 24 bases in between. CDR3: CASSPSRGRPGEAYEQYF. Written as DNA, the CDR3 is TGTGCCAGCAGCCCCAGCAGGGGTCGACCTGGTGAAGCCTACGAGCAGTACTTC.

The J gene is TRBJ2-2, the V gene TRBV19, with D perhaps matching TRBD2 (5 bases). The CDR3 spans 12 residues. From germline, CDR1 is LNHDA and CDR2 SQIVND (reference sequence). V was trimmed by 9 bases and J by 4 bases, leaving 9 bases between them. The CDR3 region is CASRGSTGELFF. CDR3 bases: TGTGCCAGCCGGGGATCCACCGGGGAGCTGTTTTTT.

J is TRBJ1-1 and V is TRBV15; D may be TRBD1 (5 bases). The CDR3 is 15 residues long. CDR1 is LNHNV and CDR2 is YYDKDF in the germline V gene (reference sequence). The germline V and J ends were trimmed by 4 bases and 5 bases, with 17 bases remaining between them. The CDR3 sequence: CATSIIKGQGTEAFF. The CDR3 region has the DNA TGTGCCACCAGCATAATAAAAGGCCAGGGTACTGAAGCTTTCTTT.

This clone was counted a single time. The DNA of the CDR3 is TGTGCCAGCAGCTCTACTAACTATGGCTACACCTTC. Translated: CASSSTNYGYTF. J is TRBJ1-2 and V is TRBV3-1 (or the pseudogene TRBV3-2), with unresolved D. Trimming shortened V by 5 bases and J by 0 bases, and 4 bases separated the two germline ends. There are 12 residues in the CDR3. Germline CDR1 and CDR2: LGHDT and YNNKEL (reference sequence).

The chain links TRBV4-1 to TRBJ2-1; weak D call: TRBD2 (6 bases). V was cut by 2 bases and J by 7 bases, with 12 bases left in between. Germline loops: CDR1 MGHRA, CDR2 YSYEKL. This CDR3 comprises 14 residues. This chain's CDR3 is CASSQTLALNEQFF. CDR3 coding DNA: TGCGCCAGCAGCCAAACTCTAGCGTTGAATGAGCAGTTCTTC.

The J gene is TRBJ2-3, the V gene TRBV7-2; 7 nucleotides match TRBD1. Per germline, CDR1 SGHTA and CDR2 FQGNSA. V dropped 5 bases and J dropped 0; count of bases not matched to a gene: 5. The CDR3 has 15 amino acids. The CDR3 DNA follows: TGTGCCAGCAGCCCGGACAGGTCTAGCACAGATACGCAGTATTTT. Translation gives CASSPDRSSTDTQYF.

Turning to this clone: A read error may account for a junction end that differs from germline. V gene TRBV6-5 combines with J gene TRBJ1-1; TRBD1 matches at 11 bases. Germline loops: CDR1 MNHEY, CDR2 SVGAGI. The CDR3 consists of 15 residues. The CDR3 DNA follows: TGTGCCAGCAGTGACTCGGACAGGGGGCTTACTGAAGCTTTCTTT. Translating gives CASSDSDRGLTEAFF.

This chain joins TRBV28 and TRBJ2-3; the match to TRBD2 covers 14 bases. The CDR3 sequence is 15 residues long. The J segment lost 2 bases and the V segment lost 8 bases, leaving 3 bases of the junction unmatched. In germline, CDR1 is MDHEN, CDR2 SYDVKM. CDR3 DNA sequence: TGTGCCAGCGGGGGACTAGCGGGAGTCACAGATACGCAGTATTTT. This codes for CASGGLAGVTDTQYF.

V is TRBV29-1 and J is TRBJ2-2, with D unclear. Germline CDR1 and CDR2: SQVTM and ANQGSEA. The CDR3 spans 12 residues. Trimming took 3 bases from V and 4 from J, leaving 6 bases between them. CDR3: CSVEGSTGELFF. CDR3 sequence (DNA): TGCAGCGTTGAGGGCAGCACCGGGGAGCTGTTTTTT.

The chain carries TRBV6-5 and TRBJ2-7, with TRBD1 matching 8 bases. The trim removed 4 bases at V and 4 bases at J, leaving 6 bases unmatched. Germline assignment: CDR1 MNHEY and CDR2 SVGAGI. The CDR3 is made up of 14 amino acids. CDR3 protein: CASSFFRDRYEQYF. The CDR3 region has the DNA TGTGCCAGCAGTTTTTTCCGGGACAGGTACGAGCAGTACTTC.

The V and J genes are TRBV9 and TRBJ2-1, with 10 bases identical to TRBD2. J gave up 7 bases and V 5 bases, and 6 bases lay outside the gene matches. The CDR3 contains 14 residues. Looked up from germline, CDR1 is SGDLS and CDR2 is YYNGEE. CDR3 in amino acids: CASREREGRNEQFF. CDR3 nucleotide sequence: TGTGCCAGCAGGGAGCGGGAGGGGAGGAATGAGCAGTTCTTC.

This sequence joins TRBV18 and TRBJ2-3, with TRBD2 as a possible D gene (6 bases). CDR1 is KGHSH, CDR2 LQKENI, per germline. The ends were cut back, 1 base at V and 1 base at J, with 18 bases in the middle. The CDR3 runs to 18 residues. Written as DNA, the CDR3 is TGTGCCAGCTCACCACGTAATCTTCCCCAGCGGGGCACAGATACGCAGTATTTT. This encodes CASSPRNLPQRGTDTQYF.

V is TRBV19 and J is TRBJ2-7, with 8 bases identical to TRBD1. V shed 5 bases, J shed 7 bases, and the junction held 13 bases outside the gene matches. The CDR3 covers 15 residues. Germline values: CDR1 LNHDA, CDR2 SQIVND (reference sequence). The DNA of the CDR3 is TGTGCCAGTAGTCCCTGGACAGGGACCCCGGGGGAGCAGTACTTC. Its translation is CASSPWTGTPGEQYF.

This clone came up once. V usage is TRBV4-2 and J usage is TRBJ1-1; 7 bases align to TRBD1. The J segment lost 7 bases and the V segment lost 1 base, leaving 3 bases of the junction unmatched. The CDR3 length is 13 residues. Germline lookup yields CDR1 LGHNA and CDR2 YNFKEQ. This CDR3 reads CASSQVQGGEAFF. CDR3 in DNA: TGTGCCAGCAGCCAAGTGCAGGGGGGTGAAGCTTTCTTT.

This clone came up once. The CDR3, as DNA: TGTGCCAGCAGTTATCGGACTAGCGGGAGCGTTCATGAGCAGTTCTTC. It specifies CASSYRTSGSVHEQFF. The chain combines TRBV6-2 or TRBV6-3 with TRBJ2-1; 13 bases align to TRBD2. This CDR3 region has 16 residues. The germline V gene has CDR1 MNHEY and CDR2 SVGEGT. The V gene end was trimmed by 3 bases and the J gene end by 8 bases; junction bases not matched to a gene: 7.

This clone was counted a single time. The chain combines TRBV29-1 with TRBJ2-1, with 10 bases aligning to TRBD2. The V gene end was trimmed by 6 bases and the J gene end by 4 bases; junction bases not matched to a gene: 6. This CDR3 is 14 amino acids long. CDR1 and CDR2 (germline): SQVTM, ANQGSEA. CDR3 coding DNA: TGCAGCGTCCGCGGACTAGCGGAATACAATGAGCAGTTCTTC. Its translation: CSVRGLAEYNEQFF.

The CDR3 protein is CASSQGQPKETQYF. The CDR3 DNA reads as TGCGCCAGCAGCCAAGGACAGCCTAAAGAGACCCAGTACTTC. The chain has TRBV5-1 and TRBJ2-5, with D perhaps TRBD1 (6 bases). Trimming removed 4 bases at V and 3 bases at J, with 13 bases between. The CDR3 is 14 residues long. The germline gives CDR1 SGHRS, CDR2 YFSETQ.

V usage is TRBV5-1 and J usage is TRBJ2-3; tentative D call: TRBD1 (5 bases). Per the germline V gene, CDR1 is SGHRS and CDR2 is YFSETQ. V was trimmed by 4 bases and J by 2 bases, leaving 14 bases between them. The CDR3 has 15 amino acids. DNA for the CDR3: TGCGCCAGCAGCCCCAGGGTCCAAAACACAGATACGCAGTATTTT. This sequence encodes CASSPRVQNTDTQYF.

This chain uses TRBV28 with TRBJ2-6, with D possibly being TRBD2 (6 bases). V was trimmed by 5 bases and J by 0 bases, leaving 14 bases between them. In germline, CDR1 is MDHEN, CDR2 SYDVKM. The CDR3 loop spans 17 amino acids. CDR3 amino acids: CASSTRTKPSGANVLTF. For the CDR3, the DNA is TGTGCCAGCAGTACCCGGACTAAACCCTCTGGGGCCAACGTCCTGACTTTC.

The genes are TRBV7-3 and TRBJ2-7, with TRBD2 matching over 7 bases. CDR3 length: 14 amino acids. In germline, CDR1 is SGHTA, CDR2 FQGTGA. The V and J ends lost 5 bases and 1 base, in that order; junction bases with no gene match: 5. This CDR3 is CASSATSASYEQYF. The CDR3 nucleotides read TGTGCCAGCAGCGCCACTAGCGCTTCCTACGAGCAGTACTTC.

V usage is TRBV5-4 and J usage is TRBJ2-5, with 11 nucleotides matching TRBD2. The V segment lost 3 bases and the J segment 4 bases; nucleotides outside the gene matches: 11. There are 17 residues in the CDR3. In germline, CDR1 is SGHNT, CDR2 YYREEE (reference sequence). DNA for the CDR3: TGTGCCAGCAGCTCACCGGGACTAGCGGCGCCGCGAGAGACCCAGTACTTC. Translated, it gives CASSSPGLAAPRETQYF.

V is TRBV30 and J is TRBJ2-5; a weak D match, TRBD2 (7 bases). Germline V CDR1 and CDR2: GTSNPN, SVGIG (reference sequence). CDR3 length: 14 amino acids. Trimming took off 5 bases at V and 4 bases at J, with 17 bases between the two ends. The CDR3 DNA reads TGTGCCTGGGGAATAGCGGGCAGGGGAGAGACCCAGTACTTC. This sequence encodes CAWGIAGRGETQYF.

CDR3 amino acids: CAWSDGTGGTEAFF. The CDR3 DNA reads TGTGCCTGGAGTGATGGGACAGGGGGCACTGAAGCTTTCTTT. The J gene is TRBJ1-1, the V gene TRBV30, with 11 positions matching TRBD1. The CDR3 contains 14 residues. V lost 1 base to trimming and J lost 4 bases; unmatched junction nucleotides: 2. The V gene's germline CDR1 is GTSNPN and CDR2 SVGIG (reference sequence).

The chain links TRBV5-4 to TRBJ2-7; 14 bases line up with TRBD2. The CDR3 length is 16 residues. V lost 4 bases and J lost 6; bases outside the gene matches: 9. Germline V CDR1 and CDR2: SGHNT, YYREEE (reference sequence). The CDR3: CASSRGLAGVSSEQYF. The CDR3 DNA follows: TGTGCCAGCAGCCGGGGACTAGCGGGAGTCTCAAGCGAGCAGTACTTC.

The chain links TRBV4-1 to TRBJ1-4; 9 bases agree with TRBD1. CDR3 length: 15 residues. V lost 4 bases, J lost 6 bases, and 6 bases stayed unmatched. Germline values: CDR1 MGHRA, CDR2 YSYEKL. The CDR3 reads CASSLRTGVDEKLFF. As DNA, the CDR3 is TGCGCCAGCAGCCTTCGGACAGGGGTGGATGAAAAACTGTTTTTT.

The rearrangement joins TRBV7-9 to TRBJ2-3; the D is unclear. The CDR3 loop spans 12 amino acids. The V end was cut by 4 bases, the J end by 7 bases, with 9 bases between. Germline CDR1 and CDR2: SEHNR and FQNEAQ (reference sequence). DNA of the CDR3: TGTGCCAGCAGCTCCTGGGCCCATACGCAGTATTTT. This gives the protein CASSSWAHTQYF. Using reference TRBV7-9 and TRBJ2-3 for the parts outside the CDR3, the full variable domain is DTGVSQNPRHKITKRGQNVTFRCDPISEHNRLYWYRQTLGQGPEFLTYFQNEAQLEKSRLLSDRFSAERPKGSFSTLEIQRTEQGDSAMYLCASSSWAHTQYFGPGTRLTVL.

The genes are TRBV27 and TRBJ1-2; D unresolved. CDR1 and CDR2 from the germline V gene are MNHEY and SMNVEV (reference sequence). V was shortened by 4 bases and J by 4 bases, with 16 bases between the two germline ends. The CDR3 covers 15 residues. The CDR3 DNA is TGTGCCAGCAGTTCACGCCCCGGGATCCCCTATGGCTACACCTTC. It encodes CASSSRPGIPYGYTF.

This clone was picked up one time. This chain links TRBV5-1 with TRBJ2-3; 10 bases are a match to TRBD1. The length of the CDR3 is 16 residues. Germline CDR1 SGHRS, CDR2 YFSETQ. Losses at the gene ends were 4 bases for V and 4 bases for J; bases not matched to a gene: 9. CDR3 coding DNA: TGCGCCAGCAGCGCGCCGGGACAGGGGTCGGCAGATACGCAGTATTTT. It translates to CASSAPGQGSADTQYF.

CDR3 sequence: CASSPPPVAGGPWEQYF. The DNA of the CDR3 is TGTGCCAGCAGCCCTCCCCCGGTGGCGGGGGGGCCGTGGGAGCAGTACTTC. The chain recombines TRBV7-2 with TRBJ2-7; TRBD2 aligns across 9 bases. Germline CDR1 reads SGHTA; CDR2 reads FQGNSA. After removal of 5 bases from V and 7 bases from J, the junction contained 18 bases not matched to a gene. The CDR3 loop spans 17 amino acids.